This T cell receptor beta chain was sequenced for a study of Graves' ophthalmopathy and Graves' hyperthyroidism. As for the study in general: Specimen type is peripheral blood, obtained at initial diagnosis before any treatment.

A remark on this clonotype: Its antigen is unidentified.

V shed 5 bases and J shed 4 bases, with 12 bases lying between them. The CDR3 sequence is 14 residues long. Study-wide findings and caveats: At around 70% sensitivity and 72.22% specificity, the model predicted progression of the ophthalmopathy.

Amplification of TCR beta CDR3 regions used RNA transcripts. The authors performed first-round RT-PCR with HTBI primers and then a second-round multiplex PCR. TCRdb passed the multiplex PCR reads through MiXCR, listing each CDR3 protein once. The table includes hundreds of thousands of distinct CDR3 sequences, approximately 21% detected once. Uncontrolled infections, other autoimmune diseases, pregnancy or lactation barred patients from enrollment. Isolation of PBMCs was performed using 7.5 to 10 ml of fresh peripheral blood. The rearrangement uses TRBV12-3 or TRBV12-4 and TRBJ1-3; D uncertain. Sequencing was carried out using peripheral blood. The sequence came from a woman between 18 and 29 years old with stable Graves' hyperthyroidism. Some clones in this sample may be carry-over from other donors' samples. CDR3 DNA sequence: TGTGCCAGCAGTCCGAGGAAGGTCGGAAACACCATATATTTT. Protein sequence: CASSPRKVGNTIYF.